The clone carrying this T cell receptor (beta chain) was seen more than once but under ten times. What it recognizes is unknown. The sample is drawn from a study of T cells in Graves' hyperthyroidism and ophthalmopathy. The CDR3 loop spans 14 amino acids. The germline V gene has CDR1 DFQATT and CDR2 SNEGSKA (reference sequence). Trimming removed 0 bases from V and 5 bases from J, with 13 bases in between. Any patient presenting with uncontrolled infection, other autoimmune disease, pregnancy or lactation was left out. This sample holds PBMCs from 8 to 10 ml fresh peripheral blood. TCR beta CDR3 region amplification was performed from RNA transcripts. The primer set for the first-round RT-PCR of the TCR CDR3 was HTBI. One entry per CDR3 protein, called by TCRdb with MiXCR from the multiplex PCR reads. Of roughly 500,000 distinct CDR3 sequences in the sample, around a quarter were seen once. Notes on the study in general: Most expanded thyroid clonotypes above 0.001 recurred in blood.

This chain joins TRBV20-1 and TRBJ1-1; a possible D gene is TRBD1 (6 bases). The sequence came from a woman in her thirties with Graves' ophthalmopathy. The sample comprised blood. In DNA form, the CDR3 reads TGCAGTGCTAGAGATCCAGGGGCTGGAACTGAAGCTTTCTTT. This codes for CSARDPGAGTEAFF.